This TCR beta chain was recorded in a study of cytomegalovirus exposure and HLA in healthy donors. Study conclusions and caveats: The CMV antigen specificity of a few CMV-associated chains was confirmed through in vitro analysis. It was in a later analysis that TCR association rates were seen to vary by HLA locus, highest for DRB1 and lowest for HLA-C.

Both 60 Vbeta primers and 13 Jbeta primers went into the PCR. As handled by the study authors: It was a later analysis that counted 79 million or so unique TCR beta chains, of which 9 million to 13 million were shared. Some clones are missing from TCRdb's copy, which holds only in-frame ones; the method was immunoSEQ multiplex PCR. V and J calls and clone size are those listed in that table; D and trimming were worked out from the DNA. The sample holds roughly 140,000 clones, around 84% seen once. For this clone: As yet, its antigen is unknown.

This CDR3 region has 14 residues. Germline-derived CDR1 and CDR2 are MNHEY and SVGAGI. The V end lost 2 bases, the J end lost 7 bases, and 14 bases lay between the germline ends. The chain joins TRBV6-5 to TRBJ1-1, with a tentative D call TRBD1 (6 bases). The TCR originated in a middle-aged man in good health and CMV-seropositive. Sequenced material: PBMCs. CDR3 sequence: CASSYEDRHNEAFF. The CDR3 DNA reads as TGTGCCAGCAGTTACGAGGACAGACATAATGAAGCTTTCTTT.